The 11 T cell receptor beta chains below were found in one sample sequenced in a study of cytomegalovirus exposure and HLA in healthy donors (dated by TCRdb to about 2017). The library came from the immunoSEQ multiplex PCR assay. For the multiplex PCR, a mixture combining 60 forward primers for TCR Vbeta segments and 13 reverse primers for TCR Jbeta segments was used. The table was pulled from immuneACCESS by TCRdb, which kept in-frame rearrangements only. Such tables lose some clones; where checked, under half of the loss comes from unresolved V genes, and the rest has no known cause. The sample data list 120,000 or so clones, and 82% of these were observed just once. The ten largest account for around 1.5% of the sample. The sequencing sample was made of PBMCs. All receptors come from a young woman in good health and CMV-seronegative.

The sample holds one count of this clone. The genes are TRBV12-2 and TRBJ1-5; TRBD1 reflects the table's D call only, with no check against the DNA. TRBV12-2 is labeled a pseudogene. The CDR3 loop spans 16 amino acids. The CDR3: CASRPALTGGSQPQHF. The CDR3 bases are TGTGCAAGTCGCCCAGCTCTGACAGGGGGTAGTCAGCCCCAGCATTTT.

The rearrangement links TRBV4-1 to TRBJ2-7, with TRBD1 matching over 11 bases. Germline V gene sequence: CDR1 MGHRA, CDR2 YSYEKL. The V segment lost 0 bases and the J segment 2 bases; nucleotides outside the gene matches: 15. The CDR3 is 20 amino acids. CDR3 sequence reads: CASSQDSDRGLPNRAYEQYF. CDR3 DNA sequence: TGCGCCAGCAGCCAAGATTCGGACAGGGGGCTCCCAAACCGGGCCTACGAGCAGTACTTC.

V gene TRBV7-9 combines with J gene TRBJ1-2; perhaps TRBD1 as D (5 bases). This CDR3 has 15 amino acids. Germline CDR1 is SEHNR and CDR2 is FQNEAQ (reference sequence). Trimming took off 3 bases at V and 3 bases at J, with 14 bases between the two ends. The CDR3 loop is CASSFDGAKDYGYTF. The CDR3 region has the DNA TGTGCCAGCAGCTTCGATGGGGCTAAAGACTATGGCTACACCTTC.

This clone was seen a few times. This chain links TRBV7-2 with TRBJ1-2; no firm D call. Per germline, CDR1 SGHTA and CDR2 FQGNSA. CDR3 length equals 12 residues. Trimming took off 2 bases at V and 4 bases at J, with 5 bases between the two ends. In DNA form, the CDR3 reads TGTGCCAGCAGCTTAAGTAGCTATGGCTACACCTTC. Translated: CASSLSSYGYTF.

The gene calls are TRBV6-1 and TRBJ1-1; D possibly corresponds to TRBD1 (6 bases). The CDR3 contains 15 residues. V lost 1 base and J lost 4, with 13 bases in between. Germline CDR1 and CDR2: MNHNS and SASEGT. The CDR3 protein is CASSEGWGQGTEAFF. DNA of the CDR3: TGTGCCAGCAGTGAAGGGTGGGGGCAGGGCACTGAAGCTTTCTTT.

The V gene is TRBV6-1, the J gene TRBJ1-1; D remains ambiguous. CDR1 MNHNS and CDR2 SASEGT come from the germline V gene. V was trimmed by 9 bases and J by 4 bases, leaving 9 bases between them. The CDR3 runs 11 residues. The DNA of the CDR3 is TGTGCCAGTTCTCCTAGCACTGAAGCTTTCTTT. This translates into CASSPSTEAFF.

The CDR3 region is CASSVGGSGYEQYF. The DNA of the CDR3 is TGTGCCAGCAGCGTAGGAGGTAGCGGCTACGAGCAGTACTTC. The chain combines TRBV9 with TRBJ2-7, with D possibly being TRBD2 (6 bases). The V gene lost 0 bases and the J gene lost 3 bases, with 10 bases spanning the gap. Germline V gene sequence: CDR1 SGDLS, CDR2 YYNGEE. The CDR3 sequence is 14 residues long. The full variable domain, completed using reference TRBV9 and TRBJ2-7, is DSGVTQTPKHLITATGQRVTLRCSPRSGDLSVYWYQQSLDQGLQFLIQYYNGEERAKGNILERFSAQQFPDLHSELNLSSLELGDSALYFCASSVGGSGYEQYFGPGTRLTVT.

This chain uses TRBV7-9 with TRBJ1-1, with a tentative D call TRBD1 (5 bases). The germline gives CDR1 SEHNR, CDR2 FQNEAQ (reference sequence). Trimming cost V 1 base and J 4 bases, with 10 bases left between them. The CDR3 sequence is 14 residues long. The CDR3 reads CASSLVQESTEAFF. In DNA form, the CDR3 reads TGTGCCAGCAGCTTAGTACAGGAGAGCACTGAAGCTTTCTTT.

The sample holds a few counts of this clone. This chain connects TRBV5-1 to TRBJ1-3; D not resolved. The CDR3 has 13 amino acids. V was cut by 4 bases and J by 4 bases, with 9 bases left in between. Germline V gene lookup returns CDR1 SGHRS and CDR2 YFSETQ. The CDR3 protein is CASSRPEGNTIYF. As DNA, the CDR3 is TGCGCCAGCAGCCGTCCCGAGGGAAACACCATATATTTT.

The CDR3, as DNA: TGCAGCGTTGACGAACCGGACAGGGAAGGAGGCTACACCTTC. Encoded protein: CSVDEPDREGGYTF. The J gene is TRBJ1-2, the V gene TRBV29-1, with TRBD1 matching 8 bases. V lost 3 bases to trimming and J lost 8 bases; unmatched junction nucleotides: 11. Germline CDR1 is SQVTM and CDR2 is ANQGSEA. This CDR3 is 14 amino acids long. Complete variable domain (other parts from reference TRBV29-1 and TRBJ1-2): SAVISQKPSRDICQRGTSLTIQCQVDSQVTMMFWYRQQPGQSLTLIATANQGSEATYESGFVIDKFPISRPNLTFSTLTVSNMSPEDSSIYLCSVDEPDREGGYTFGSGTRLTVV.

The rearrangement uses TRBV9 and TRBJ1-2; unclear D gene. The CDR3 is made up of 12 amino acids. Germline V gene lookup returns CDR1 SGDLS and CDR2 YYNGEE. Deletions cut 3 bases from V and 4 bases from J, with 7 bases between. The CDR3 loop reads CASSGRGYGYTF. CDR3 sequence (DNA): TGTGCCAGCAGCGGACGGGGCTATGGCTACACCTTC.